What follows are 26 T cell receptor beta chains derived from one specimen sequenced in a study of T cells in Graves' hyperthyroidism and ophthalmopathy. Using RNA transcripts as the source, TCR beta CDR3 regions were amplified. Initially, a first-round RT-PCR of the TCR CDR3 employed the HTBI primer set. TCRdb independently ran MiXCR on the multiplex PCR reads; one entry per CDR3 protein. The sample shows roughly 380,000 distinct CDR3 sequences, approximately 15% of them seen only once. Sequenced material: blood. These TCRs come from a young woman with Graves' hyperthyroidism.

This clonotype was seen at least ten times. CDR3: CASSRSPGQGTGELFF. CDR3 bases: TGTGCCAGCAGCCGTTCTCCGGGACAGGGAACCGGGGAGCTGTTTTTT. The chain recombines TRBV12-3 or TRBV12-4 with TRBJ2-2, with TRBD1 matching over 9 bases. V trimming: 6 bases; J trimming: 5 bases; junction bases outside the gene matches: 10. The CDR3 extends over 16 amino acids.

The genes are TRBV11-2 and TRBJ2-3, with 15 bases aligning to TRBD2. After removal of 5 bases from V and 0 bases from J, the junction contained 9 bases not matched to a gene. The germline V gene encodes CDR1 SGHAT and CDR2 FQNNGV. This CDR3 spans 19 amino acids. The CDR3 protein is CASSLGLAGGATSTDTQYF. DNA of the CDR3: TGTGCCAGCAGCCTGGGACTAGCGGGAGGAGCTACTAGCACAGATACGCAGTATTTT. Full variable domain (remainder filled in from reference TRBV11-2 and TRBJ2-3): EAGVAQSPRYKIIEKRQSVAFWCNPISGHATLYWYQQILGQGPKLLIQFQNNGVVDDSQLPKDRFSAERLKGVDSTLKIQPAKLEDSAVYLCASSLGLAGGATSTDTQYFGPGTRLTVL.

This clonotype was seen a few times. CDR3 sequence: CASSSRGWNQPQHF. For the CDR3, the DNA is TGTGCCAGCAGTTCCCGGGGATGGAATCAGCCCCAGCATTTT. The rearrangement links TRBV27 to TRBJ1-5; D is ambiguous. In germline, CDR1 is MNHEY, CDR2 SMNVEV (reference sequence). This CDR3 comprises 14 residues. V was cut by 4 bases and J by 4 bases, with 11 bases left in between.

This clonotype has ten or more counts. V is TRBV2 and J is TRBJ2-5; 9 positions agree with TRBD1. V lost 0 bases and J lost 5; bases outside the gene matches: 19. The germline V gene has CDR1 SNHLY and CDR2 FYNNEI. The CDR3 spans 20 residues. CDR3 residues: CASSEALVDGMDRGRETQYF. In DNA, the CDR3 is TGTGCCAGCAGTGAAGCGCTTGTGGACGGGATGGACAGGGGCCGTGAGACCCAGTACTTC.

This clonotype was detected ten times or more. The chain has TRBV20-1 and TRBJ2-1; 9 bases match TRBD2. From germline, CDR1 is DFQATT and CDR2 SNEGSKA (reference sequence). Trimming at V came to 1 base and at J to 9 bases, leaving 4 bases not matched to a gene. This CDR3 is built from 13 residues. In DNA form, the CDR3 reads TGCAGTGCTAGAGGACTAGCGGAGACTGAGCAGTTCTTC. Amino acids: CSARGLAETEQFF.

This clonotype appeared a few times. This sequence joins TRBV5-6 and TRBJ2-5; D is perhaps TRBD1 (5 bases). This CDR3 comprises 14 residues. Looked up from germline, CDR1 is SGHDT and CDR2 is YYEEEE. V gave up 2 bases and J gave up 4 bases, with 12 bases separating them. Here the CDR3 reads CASSFWGRGETQYF. CDR3 DNA: TGTGCCAGCAGCTTTTGGGGCCGCGGAGAGACCCAGTACTTC.

Ten or more counts support this clonotype. The rearrangement joins TRBV7-9 to TRBJ2-5; 8 bases match TRBD2. CDR1 and CDR2 from the germline V gene are SEHNR and FQNEAQ (reference sequence). CDR3 length: 15 residues. V was pared by 4 bases and J by 4 bases, with 8 bases of the junction left unmatched. This CDR3 reads CASSSGLLAGETQYF. The CDR3 nucleotides read TGTGCCAGCAGCTCAGGACTGCTAGCGGGAGAGACCCAGTACTTC.

This clonotype was seen repeatedly, ten times or more. The V call is TRBV20-1, the J call TRBJ2-1; 10 bases are shared with TRBD2. The CDR3 is 15 residues long. The J segment lost 5 bases and the V segment lost 1 base, leaving 5 bases of the junction unmatched. Germline lookup yields CDR1 DFQATT and CDR2 SNEGSKA (reference sequence). DNA for the CDR3: TGCAGTGCTAGAGTTGGGACTAGCGTAAACAATGAGCAGTTCTTC. As protein: CSARVGTSVNNEQFF.

In its sample, this clonotype was seen a few times. The chain employs TRBV15 and TRBJ1-3; no clear D. CDR3 size: 15 residues. Looked up from germline, CDR1 is LNHNV and CDR2 is YYDKDF (reference sequence). V lost 5 bases to trimming and J lost 0 bases, with 11 bases between them. Here the CDR3 DNA reads TGTGCCACCAGCTCCCTTCCCCTCTCTGGAAACACCATATATTTT. This sequence encodes CATSSLPLSGNTIYF.

This clonotype was counted between two and nine times. This chain uses TRBV18 with TRBJ2-1; D possibly corresponds to TRBD2 (5 bases). This CDR3 spans 16 amino acids. The ends were cut back, 0 bases at V and 3 bases at J, with 12 bases in the middle. Germline values: CDR1 KGHSH, CDR2 LQKENI. The chain's CDR3 is CASSPPPSFSYNEQFF. The CDR3 DNA reads as TGTGCCAGCTCACCACCGCCTAGCTTTAGCTACAATGAGCAGTTCTTC. The variable domain in full, completed from reference TRBV18 and TRBJ2-1, reads NAGVMQNPRHLVRRRGQEARLRCSPMKGHSHVYWYRQLPEEGLKFMVYLQKENIIDESGMPKERFSAEFPKEGPSILRIQQVVRGDSAAYFCASSPPPSFSYNEQFFGPGTRLTVL.

This clonotype was detected many times. V usage is TRBV3-1 and J usage is TRBJ2-1, with 11 bases fitting TRBD2. Germline values: CDR1 LGHDT, CDR2 YNNKEL (reference sequence). Unmatched junction bases numbered 3, after V lost 2 bases and J lost 6 bases. The CDR3 extends over 15 amino acids. The CDR3, as DNA: TGTGCCAGCAGCCAATTTAGCGGGAGGGCCAATGAGCAGTTCTTC. This gives the protein CASSQFSGRANEQFF.

This clonotype has more than one count but fewer than ten. The V call is TRBV10-2, the J call TRBJ2-5; 8 nucleotides align to TRBD2. The CDR3 has 15 residues. With 6 bases clipped from V and 4 bases from J, the junction kept 10 bases outside the gene matches. Germline V gene data show CDR1 as WSHSY and CDR2 as SAAADI. CDR3 residues: CASRTSGGPVETQYF. The CDR3, as DNA: TGCGCCAGCAGGACTTCGGGAGGGCCAGTAGAGACCCAGTACTTC.

The table lists this clonotype with many counts. The V gene is TRBV28, the J gene TRBJ2-3; D gene uncertain. V was trimmed by 6 bases and J by 1 base, leaving 5 bases between them. The CDR3 runs to 12 residues. Germline assignment: CDR1 MDHEN and CDR2 SYDVKM. CDR3 coding DNA: TGTGCCAGCAGGGAACGCACAGATACGCAGTATTTT. It yields the protein CASRERTDTQYF.

This clonotype was detected ten times or more. V gene TRBV29-1 combines with J gene TRBJ2-7, with D unclear. V was shortened by 2 bases and J by 4 bases, with 18 bases between the two germline ends. The CDR3 contains 15 residues. The V gene's germline CDR1 is SQVTM and CDR2 ANQGSEA. CDR3 sequence reads: CSVENTDSIFYEQYF. The CDR3, as DNA: TGCAGCGTTGAAAATACAGACTCTATTTTTTACGAGCAGTACTTC.

This clonotype was seen ten or more times. The rearrangement links TRBV18 to TRBJ2-3; D not resolved. This CDR3 contains 14 residues. Per the germline V gene, CDR1 is KGHSH and CDR2 is LQKENI. V dropped 0 bases and J dropped 3 bases, with 7 bases sitting between them. The CDR3 is CASSPPRLTDTQYF. In DNA form, the CDR3 reads TGTGCCAGCTCACCACCGAGGCTGACAGATACGCAGTATTTT.

V and J are TRBV2 and TRBJ2-1, with D uncertain. Trimming took 4 bases from V and 5 from J, leaving 12 bases between them. CDR1 is SNHLY and CDR2 is FYNNEI in the germline V gene. The CDR3 consists of 14 residues. CDR3 loop: CASSGWTNDNEQFF. CDR3 DNA: TGTGCCAGCAGTGGGTGGACCAACGACAATGAGCAGTTCTTC. The whole variable domain, filled in from reference TRBV2 and TRBJ2-1, reads EPEVTQTPSHQVTQMGQEVILRCVPISNHLYFYWYRQILGQKVEFLVSFYNNEISEKSEIFDDQFSVERPDGSNFTLKIRSTKLEDSAMYFCASSGWTNDNEQFFGPGTRLTVL.

This clonotype was counted at least ten times. The chain employs TRBV2 and TRBJ1-5; possible D gene TRBD1, 5 bases. The CDR3 totals 16 residues. Trimming took 1 base from V and 1 from J, leaving 11 bases between them. Germline V gene data show CDR1 as SNHLY and CDR2 as FYNNEI. The CDR3, as DNA: TGTGCCAGCAGTGAAGGGGGACGGCGAAGCAATCAGCCCCAGCATTTT. Amino acids: CASSEGGRRSNQPQHF.

This clonotype was observed a handful of times. The rearrangement joins TRBV5-1 to TRBJ2-6, with a possible D match to TRBD1 (6 bases). V lost 4 bases and J lost 0, with 14 bases in between. CDR1 is SGHRS and CDR2 is YFSETQ in the germline V gene. This CDR3 region has 17 residues. CDR3 sequence (DNA): TGCGCCAGCAGCCGTTCAGGGGACCACTCTGGGGCCAACGTCCTGACTTTC. Translated: CASSRSGDHSGANVLTF.

In this sample, this clonotype turned up many times. The chain recombines TRBV6-1 with TRBJ2-7; D might be TRBD2 (6 bases). The CDR3 is 15 residues long. The germline CDR1 and CDR2 sequences are MNHNS and SASEGT. V lost 5 bases, J lost 3 bases, and 17 bases lay in between. The CDR3 sequence: CASSWDSTSNYEQYF. The DNA of the CDR3 is TGTGCCAGCAGTTGGGACTCGACCAGCAACTACGAGCAGTACTTC.

This clonotype was seen at least ten times. The CDR3 region is CASRGGASTDTQYF. The CDR3 DNA is TGCGCCAGCAGAGGCGGGGCCTCCACAGATACGCAGTATTTT. The V and J genes are TRBV5-1 and TRBJ2-3, with D tentatively TRBD2 (6 bases). CDR3 length: 14 residues. Trimming pared 5 bases from V and 2 bases from J, leaving 12 bases between. Germline V gene sequence: CDR1 SGHRS, CDR2 YFSETQ.

This clonotype was recorded many times. The gene calls are TRBV3-1 and TRBJ2-1; D unclear. Germline lookup yields CDR1 LGHDT and CDR2 YNNKEL (reference sequence). This CDR3 contains 12 residues. V was cut by 3 bases and J by 2 bases, with 2 bases left in between. The CDR3, as DNA: TGTGCCAGCAGCCAGACCTACAATGAGCAGTTCTTC. This gives the protein CASSQTYNEQFF.

This chain uses TRBV19 with TRBJ2-1; 9 bases fit TRBD2. The CDR3 is 16 amino acids. CDR1 is LNHDA and CDR2 is SQIVND in the germline V gene (reference sequence). The V gene end was trimmed by 5 bases and the J gene end by 4 bases; junction bases not matched to a gene: 9. As DNA, the CDR3 is TGTGCCAGTAGTCCCTACGGGACTAGCAGTTACAATGAGCAGTTCTTC. It encodes CASSPYGTSSYNEQFF.

This clonotype was observed a few times. This chain connects TRBV29-1 to TRBJ2-7; D possibly corresponds to TRBD1 (6 bases). V lost 7 bases and J lost 0, with 16 bases in between. The germline V gene encodes CDR1 SQVTM and CDR2 ANQGSEA. The CDR3 totals 14 residues. The CDR3 spells CSAIPTGRSYEQYF. The CDR3 region has the DNA TGCAGCGCTATACCCACAGGGCGCTCCTACGAGCAGTACTTC.

This clonotype has a handful of counts. The CDR3 coding sequence is TGTGCCATCAGGGGACTAGCGGGAGTTGACAATGAGCAGTTCTTC. The encoded protein is CAIRGLAGVDNEQFF. The V and J genes are TRBV10-3 and TRBJ2-1; 14 bases align to TRBD2. The germline V gene encodes CDR1 ENHRY and CDR2 SYGVKD. CDR3 length: 15 residues. V was clipped by 6 bases and J by 5 bases; unmatched bases: 3.

CDR3 DNA sequence: TGTGCCAGCAGCTATAAACCGGCCTTTAACACTGAAGCTTTCTTT. Translation gives CASSYKPAFNTEAFF. The rearrangement links TRBV5-4 to TRBJ1-1; D is uncertain. From germline, CDR1 is SGHNT and CDR2 YYREEE (reference sequence). V dropped 3 bases and J dropped 2 bases, with 14 bases sitting between them. The CDR3 contains 15 residues. The entire variable domain, with the rest obtained from reference TRBV5-4 and TRBJ1-1, is as follows: ETGVTQSPTHLIKTRGQQVTLRCSSQSGHNTVSWYQQALGQGPQFIFQYYREEENGRGNFPPRFSGLQFPNYSSELNVNALELDDSALYLCASSYKPAFNTEAFFGQGTRLTVV.

This clonotype was seen repeatedly, ten times or more. J is TRBJ2-7 and V is TRBV29-1; the match to TRBD2 covers 12 bases. V gave up 4 bases and J gave up 6 bases; unmatched junction bases: 10. Per germline, CDR1 SQVTM and CDR2 ANQGSEA. CDR3 length equals 15 residues. CDR3 bases: TGCAGCGTTGGCCTAGGGAGACTAGCGGGAGTCGAGCAGTACTTC. Amino acid sequence: CSVGLGRLAGVEQYF.